The present entry profiles one T cell receptor beta chain with its context. This sample is drawn from a study of blood T cell repertoires in COVID-19. Study at large: Specimens from acute and convalescent COVID-19 originated in the United States, Italy and Spain. The cDNA or gDNA used as material had been derived from T cells, B-cell-depleted T cells, or PBMCs.

Looked up from germline, CDR1 is LGHNA and CDR2 is YNFKEQ. V dropped 1 base and J dropped 2; count of bases not matched to a gene: 8. The CDR3 has 17 amino acids. Methods used by the authors: Quantification of nucleated cells was approximated via reference gene primer amplification. Some clones are missing from TCRdb's copy, which holds only in-frame ones; the method was immunoSEQ multiplex PCR. For V, J and clone size, that table is used; D and trimming come from the DNA. Of about 140,000 clones in the sample, over 60% were seen once. This rearrangement joins TRBV4-2 to TRBJ2-5; 9 bases fit TRBD1. This TCR was recovered from a woman of 80 years or more with active or convalescent COVID-19. The sequenced sample was peripheral blood. In nucleotides, the CDR3 is TGTGCCAGCAGCCAAGTTACCGGGACAGGGAGTCAAGAGACCCAGTACTTC. It is translated as CASSQVTGTGSQETQYF.